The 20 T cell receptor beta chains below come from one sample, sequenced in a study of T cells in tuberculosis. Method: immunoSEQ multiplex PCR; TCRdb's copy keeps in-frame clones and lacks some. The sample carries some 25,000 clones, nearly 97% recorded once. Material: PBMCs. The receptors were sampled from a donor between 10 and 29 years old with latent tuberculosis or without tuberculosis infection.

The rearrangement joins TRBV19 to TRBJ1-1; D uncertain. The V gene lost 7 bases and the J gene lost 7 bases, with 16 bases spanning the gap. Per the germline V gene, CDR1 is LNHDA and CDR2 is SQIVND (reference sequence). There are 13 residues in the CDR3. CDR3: CASMAQEVSEAFF. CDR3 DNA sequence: TGTGCCAGTATGGCTCAGGAGGTAAGTGAAGCTTTCTTT. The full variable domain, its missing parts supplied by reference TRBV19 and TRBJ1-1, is DGGITQSPKYLFRKEGQNVTLSCEQNLNHDAMYWYRQDPGQGLRLIYYSQIVNDFQKGDIAEGYSVSREKKESFPLTVTSAQKNPTAFYLCASMAQEVSEAFFGQGTRLTVV.

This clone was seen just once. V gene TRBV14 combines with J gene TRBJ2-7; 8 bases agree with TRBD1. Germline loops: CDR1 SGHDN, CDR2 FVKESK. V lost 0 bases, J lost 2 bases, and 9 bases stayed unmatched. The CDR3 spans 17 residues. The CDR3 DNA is TGTGCCAGCAGCCAAGACTTTACCCGGGACAGGCCCTACGAGCAGTACTTC. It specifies CASSQDFTRDRPYEQYF.

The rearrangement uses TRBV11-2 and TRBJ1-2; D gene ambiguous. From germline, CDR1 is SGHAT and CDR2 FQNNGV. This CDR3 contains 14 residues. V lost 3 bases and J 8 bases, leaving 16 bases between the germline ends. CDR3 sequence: CASSLPPQASGYTF. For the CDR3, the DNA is TGTGCCAGCAGCTTGCCCCCCCAGGCGTCCGGCTACACCTTC.

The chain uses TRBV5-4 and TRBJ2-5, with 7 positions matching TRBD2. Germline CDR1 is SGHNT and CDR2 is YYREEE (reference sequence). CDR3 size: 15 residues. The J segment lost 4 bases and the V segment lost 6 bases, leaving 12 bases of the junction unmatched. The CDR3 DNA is TGTGCCAGCACCCCCGGGGGGACCGGAGGAGAGACCCAGTACTTC. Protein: CASTPGGTGGETQYF.

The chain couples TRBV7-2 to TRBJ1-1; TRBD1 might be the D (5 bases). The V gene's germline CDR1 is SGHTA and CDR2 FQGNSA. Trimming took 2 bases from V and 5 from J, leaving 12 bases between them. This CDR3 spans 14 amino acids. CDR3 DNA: TGTGCCAGCAGCTTACCCAGGGATAGGACTGAAGCTTTCTTT. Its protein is CASSLPRDRTEAFF.

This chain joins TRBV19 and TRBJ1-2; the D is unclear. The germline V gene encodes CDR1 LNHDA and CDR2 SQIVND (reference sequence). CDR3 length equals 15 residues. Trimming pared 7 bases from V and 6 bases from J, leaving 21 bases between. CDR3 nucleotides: TGTGCCAGTACCCCCACACCCCCGGGGTTCGATGGCTACACCTTC. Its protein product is CASTPTPPGFDGYTF.

For the CDR3, the DNA is TGTGCCAGCAGCCGAACAGGGGCAGGAAACACCATATATTTT. This codes for CASSRTGAGNTIYF. V is TRBV9 and J is TRBJ1-3, with 7 nucleotides matching TRBD1. From germline, CDR1 is SGDLS and CDR2 YYNGEE. V lost 4 bases and J lost 4; bases outside the gene matches: 5. The CDR3 is made up of 14 amino acids.

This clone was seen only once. Here the CDR3 DNA reads TGTGCCAGCAGCTTAGAGGGGACAGGGACCTACGAGCAGTACGTC. Translated, it gives CASSLEGTGTYEQYV. V and J are TRBV11-2 and TRBJ2-7; 9 bases are shared with TRBD1. CDR3 length equals 15 residues. V was clipped by 0 bases and J by 2 bases; unmatched bases: 2. Germline V lookup: CDR1 SGHAT, CDR2 FQNNGV.

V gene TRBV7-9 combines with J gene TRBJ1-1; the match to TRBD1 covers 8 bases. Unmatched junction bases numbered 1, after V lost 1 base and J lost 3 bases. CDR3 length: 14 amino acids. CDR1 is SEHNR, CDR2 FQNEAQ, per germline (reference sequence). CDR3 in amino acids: CASSLVQGDTEAFF. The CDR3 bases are TGTGCCAGCAGCTTAGTACAGGGGGACACTGAAGCTTTCTTT. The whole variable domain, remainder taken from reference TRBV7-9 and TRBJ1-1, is DTGVSQNPRHKITKRGQNVTFRCDPISEHNRLYWYRQTLGQGPEFLTYFQNEAQLEKSRLLSDRFSAERPKGSFSTLEIQRTEQGDSAMYLCASSLVQGDTEAFFGQGTRLTVV.

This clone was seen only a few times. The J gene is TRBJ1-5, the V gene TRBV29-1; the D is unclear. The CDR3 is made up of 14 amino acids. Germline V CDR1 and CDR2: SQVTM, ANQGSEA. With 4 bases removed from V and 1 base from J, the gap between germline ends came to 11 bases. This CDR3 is CSVASGESNQPQHF. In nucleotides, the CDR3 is TGCAGCGTTGCGTCTGGGGAGAGCAATCAGCCCCAGCATTTT.

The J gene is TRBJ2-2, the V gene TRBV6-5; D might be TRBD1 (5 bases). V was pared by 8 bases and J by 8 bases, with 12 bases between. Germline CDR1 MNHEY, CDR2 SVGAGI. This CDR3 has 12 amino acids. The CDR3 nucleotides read TGTGCCAGCGGCTTGAACAGGGGGGAGCTGTTTTTT. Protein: CASGLNRGELFF.

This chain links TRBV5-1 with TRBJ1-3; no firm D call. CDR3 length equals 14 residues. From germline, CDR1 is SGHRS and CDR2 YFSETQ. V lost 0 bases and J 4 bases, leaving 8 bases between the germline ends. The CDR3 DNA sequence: TGCGCCAGCAGCTTGGGACTCGAGGGAAACACCATATATTTT. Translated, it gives CASSLGLEGNTIYF.

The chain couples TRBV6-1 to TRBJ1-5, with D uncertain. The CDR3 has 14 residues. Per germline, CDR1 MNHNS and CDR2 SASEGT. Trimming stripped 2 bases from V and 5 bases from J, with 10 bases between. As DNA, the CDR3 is TGTGCCAGCAGTGAATGGTTGGCGGATCAGCCCCAGCATTTT. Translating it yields CASSEWLADQPQHF.

The CDR3 nucleotides are TGTGCCAGCAGCTCAGGGTACACCGGGGAGCTGTTTTTT. This translates into CASSSGYTGELFF. J is TRBJ2-2 and V is TRBV7-6; D is possibly TRBD1 (5 bases). The CDR3 contains 13 residues. V was trimmed by 4 bases and J by 3 bases, leaving 6 bases between them. Germline V CDR1 and CDR2: SGHVS, FNYEAQ.

CDR3: CASSYGQGNTGELFF. CDR3 sequence (DNA): TGTGCCAGCAGCTACGGACAGGGGAACACCGGGGAGCTGTTTTTT. The chain employs TRBV5-4 and TRBJ2-2, with TRBD1 identical over 8 bases. CDR1 is SGHNT and CDR2 is YYREEE in the germline V gene (reference sequence). The J segment lost 1 base and the V segment lost 3 bases, leaving 2 bases of the junction unmatched. The CDR3 loop spans 15 amino acids.

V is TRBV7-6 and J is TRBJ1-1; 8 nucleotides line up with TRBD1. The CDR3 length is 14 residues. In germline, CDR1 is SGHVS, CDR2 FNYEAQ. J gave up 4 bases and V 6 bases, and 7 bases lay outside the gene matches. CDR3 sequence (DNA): TGTGCCAGCAGTATGACAGGGGTGCCCACTGAAGCTTTCTTT. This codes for CASSMTGVPTEAFF. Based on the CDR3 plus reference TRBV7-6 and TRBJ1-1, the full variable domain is GAGVSQSPRYKVTKRGQDVALRCDPISGHVSLYWYRQALGQGPEFLTYFNYEAQQDKSGLPNDRFSAERPEGSISTLTIQRTEQRDSAMYRCASSMTGVPTEAFFGQGTRLTVV.

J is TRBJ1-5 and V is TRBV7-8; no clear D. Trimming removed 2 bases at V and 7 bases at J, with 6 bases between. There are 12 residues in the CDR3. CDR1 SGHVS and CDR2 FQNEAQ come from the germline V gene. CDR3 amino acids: CASSLIPQPQHF. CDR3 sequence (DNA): TGTGCCAGCAGCTTAATCCCACAGCCCCAGCATTTT.

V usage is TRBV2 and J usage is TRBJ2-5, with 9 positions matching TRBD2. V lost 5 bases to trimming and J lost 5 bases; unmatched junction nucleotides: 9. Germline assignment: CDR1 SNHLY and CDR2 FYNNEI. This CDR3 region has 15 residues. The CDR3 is CASSMAGGPRETQYF. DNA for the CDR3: TGTGCCAGCAGTATGGCGGGGGGGCCCAGGGAGACCCAGTACTTC.

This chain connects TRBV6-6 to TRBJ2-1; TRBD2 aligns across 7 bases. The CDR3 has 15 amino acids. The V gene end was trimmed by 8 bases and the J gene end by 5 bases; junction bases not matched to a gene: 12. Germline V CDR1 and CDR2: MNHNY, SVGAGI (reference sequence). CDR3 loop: CASPPGLGIDNEQFF. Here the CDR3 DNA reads TGTGCCAGCCCTCCCGGACTAGGGATAGACAATGAGCAGTTCTTC.

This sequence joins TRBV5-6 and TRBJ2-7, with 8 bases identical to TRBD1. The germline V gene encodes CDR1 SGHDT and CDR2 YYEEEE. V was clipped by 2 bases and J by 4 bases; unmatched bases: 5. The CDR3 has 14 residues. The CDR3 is CASSFQGAQYEQYF. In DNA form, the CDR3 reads TGTGCCAGCAGCTTCCAGGGGGCGCAATACGAGCAGTACTTC.